A single sample is the source of the 11 T cell receptor beta chains below, sequenced in a study of cytomegalovirus exposure and HLA in healthy donors. The PCR contained 60 Vbeta and 13 Jbeta primers. The method was immunoSEQ multiplex PCR; TCRdb's version includes in-frame clones alone and lacks a portion of them. The sample has more than 130,000 clones, 70% to 85% seen once. Sequencing was carried out using PBMCs. Receptor source: a man aged 40-49 years in good health and CMV-seropositive.

This chain uses TRBV6-5 with TRBJ2-7; a possible D gene is TRBD1 (5 bases). Germline CDR1 MNHEY, CDR2 SVGAGI. CDR3 length: 12 residues. Trimming pared 5 bases from V and 4 bases from J, leaving 9 bases between. The CDR3 sequence: CASSHQGYEQYF. The CDR3 DNA sequence: TGTGCCAGCAGTCACCAGGGATACGAGCAGTACTTC.

This rearrangement joins TRBV7-6 to TRBJ2-7; TRBD2 agrees at 7 bases. J gave up 5 bases and V 5 bases, and 9 bases lay outside the gene matches. The CDR3 runs 14 residues. The germline V gene has CDR1 SGHVS and CDR2 FNYEAQ. This CDR3 is CASSPVAGGDEQYF. CDR3 nucleotide sequence: TGTGCCAGCAGCCCGGTAGCGGGCGGGGACGAGCAGTACTTC. The full variable domain, in which reference TRBV7-6 and TRBJ2-7 provide the parts outside the CDR3, is GAGVSQSPRYKVTKRGQDVALRCDPISGHVSLYWYRQALGQGPEFLTYFNYEAQQDKSGLPNDRFSAERPEGSISTLTIQRTEQRDSAMYRCASSPVAGGDEQYFGPGTRLTVT.

The gene calls are TRBV25-1 and TRBJ2-2; D is possibly TRBD1 (5 bases). The CDR3 is made up of 14 amino acids. Germline V gene data show CDR1 as MGHDK and CDR2 as SYGVNS. V lost 4 bases and J 5 bases, leaving 11 bases between the germline ends. Here the CDR3 DNA reads TGTGCCAGCAGTGCACGACAGATTACCGGGGAGCTGTTTTTT. It is translated as CASSARQITGELFF.

This clone has a handful of counts. The gene calls are TRBV29-1 and TRBJ1-3; no firm D call. Germline CDR1 is SQVTM and CDR2 is ANQGSEA. The CDR3 covers 17 residues. V lost 3 bases and J lost 0, with 18 bases in between. Here the CDR3 DNA reads TGCAGCGTTGAGGGTCAGGCGCACCCGAGCTCTGGAAACACCATATATTTT. This encodes CSVEGQAHPSSGNTIYF.

The chain recombines TRBV5-4 with TRBJ2-3, with D perhaps TRBD2 (5 bases). Trimming removed 0 bases at V and 2 bases at J, with 13 bases between. Per germline, CDR1 SGHNT and CDR2 YYREEE (reference sequence). There are 16 residues in the CDR3. The CDR3 DNA sequence: TGTGCCAGCAGCTTGGGCTCTAGCCGATACACAGATACGCAGTATTTT. This gives the protein CASSLGSSRYTDTQYF.

V gene TRBV10-3 combines with J gene TRBJ2-2, with 11 bases that match TRBD2. V trimming: 3 bases; J trimming: 4 bases; junction bases outside the gene matches: 7. CDR1 and CDR2 (germline): ENHRY, SYGVKD. This CDR3 has 17 residues. This CDR3 reads CAISDYTSGSSTGELFF. CDR3 nucleotides: TGTGCCATCAGTGACTACACTAGCGGGAGTAGCACCGGGGAGCTGTTTTTT.

The rearrangement links TRBV29-1 to TRBJ1-6; D not resolved. Germline V CDR1 and CDR2: SQVTM, ANQGSEA. Trimming stripped 7 bases from V and 7 bases from J, with 17 bases between. The CDR3 runs to 14 residues. The CDR3 sequence: CSAKVPGYNSPLHF. In DNA, the CDR3 is TGCAGCGCTAAAGTTCCGGGATACAATTCACCCCTCCACTTT.

The V and J genes are TRBV5-6 and TRBJ2-7, with D possibly being TRBD1 (5 bases). This CDR3 contains 15 residues. V was shortened by 4 bases and J by 4 bases, with 18 bases between the two germline ends. Looked up from germline, CDR1 is SGHDT and CDR2 is YYEEEE. The DNA of the CDR3 is TGTGCCAGCAGCCCCTTTCAGGGTTTCGGTTACGAGCAGTACTTC. Translating it yields CASSPFQGFGYEQYF.

This chain connects TRBV4-1 to TRBJ2-7; D ambiguous. This CDR3 contains 13 residues. The V gene lost 1 base and the J gene lost 3 bases, with 7 bases spanning the gap. Germline V gene sequence: CDR1 MGHRA, CDR2 YSYEKL. The CDR3 nucleotides are TGCGCCAGCAGCCAAGGCTCAGTCTACGAGCAGTACTTC. This translates into CASSQGSVYEQYF.

The J gene is TRBJ2-7, the V gene TRBV7-9, with D possibly being TRBD1 (6 bases). This CDR3 has 14 amino acids. The germline V gene has CDR1 SEHNR and CDR2 FQNEAQ (reference sequence). V was shortened by 5 bases and J by 3 bases, with 14 bases between the two germline ends. The CDR3, as DNA: TGTGCCAGCAGCGGGACAAAACTCCTCTACGAGCAGTACTTC. Amino acid sequence: CASSGTKLLYEQYF.

This clone was seen just once. The J gene is TRBJ2-7, the V gene TRBV7-2; D is unresolved. CDR1 is SGHTA and CDR2 is FQGNSA in the germline V gene. The CDR3 is 16 residues long. V gave up 1 base and J gave up 3 bases, with 16 bases separating them. The CDR3 DNA sequence: TGTGCCAGCAGCTTAGATCCCGAGACTGCCCTCTACGAGCAGTACTTC. This encodes CASSLDPETALYEQYF.